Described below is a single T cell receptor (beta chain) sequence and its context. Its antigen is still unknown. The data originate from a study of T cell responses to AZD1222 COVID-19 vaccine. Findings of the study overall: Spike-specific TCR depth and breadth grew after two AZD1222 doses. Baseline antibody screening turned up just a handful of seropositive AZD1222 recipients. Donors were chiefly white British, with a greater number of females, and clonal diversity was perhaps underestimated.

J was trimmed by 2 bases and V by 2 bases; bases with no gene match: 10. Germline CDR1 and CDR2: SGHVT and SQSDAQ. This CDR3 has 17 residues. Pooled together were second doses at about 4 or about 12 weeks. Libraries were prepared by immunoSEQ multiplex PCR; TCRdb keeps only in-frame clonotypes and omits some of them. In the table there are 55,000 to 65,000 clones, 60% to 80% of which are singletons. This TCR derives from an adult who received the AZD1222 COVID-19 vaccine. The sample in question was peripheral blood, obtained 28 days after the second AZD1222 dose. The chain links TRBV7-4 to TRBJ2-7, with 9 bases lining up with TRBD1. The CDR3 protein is CASSLRLGGTGTYEQYF. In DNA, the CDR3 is TGTGCCAGCAGCTTAAGATTAGGTGGGACAGGGACCTACGAGCAGTACTTC.